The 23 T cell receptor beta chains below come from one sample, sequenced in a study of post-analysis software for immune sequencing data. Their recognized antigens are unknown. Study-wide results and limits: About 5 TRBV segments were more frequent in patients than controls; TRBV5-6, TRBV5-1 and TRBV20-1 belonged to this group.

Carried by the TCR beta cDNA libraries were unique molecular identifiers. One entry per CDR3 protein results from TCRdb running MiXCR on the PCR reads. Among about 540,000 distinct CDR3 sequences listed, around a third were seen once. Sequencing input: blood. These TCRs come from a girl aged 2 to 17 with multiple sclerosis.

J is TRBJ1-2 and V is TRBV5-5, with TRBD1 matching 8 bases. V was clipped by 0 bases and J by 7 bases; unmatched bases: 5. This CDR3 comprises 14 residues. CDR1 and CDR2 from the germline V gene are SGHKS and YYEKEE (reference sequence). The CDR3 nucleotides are TGTGCCAGCAGCTTGGGGACAGGGAAAGGTGGCTACACCTTC. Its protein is CASSLGTGKGGYTF.

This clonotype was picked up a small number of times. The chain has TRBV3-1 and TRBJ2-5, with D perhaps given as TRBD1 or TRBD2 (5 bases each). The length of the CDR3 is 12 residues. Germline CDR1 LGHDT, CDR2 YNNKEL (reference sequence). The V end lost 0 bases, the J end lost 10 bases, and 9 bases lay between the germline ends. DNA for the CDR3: TGTGCCAGCAGCCAAGAACCGGGACGCCAGTACTTC. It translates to CASSQEPGRQYF.

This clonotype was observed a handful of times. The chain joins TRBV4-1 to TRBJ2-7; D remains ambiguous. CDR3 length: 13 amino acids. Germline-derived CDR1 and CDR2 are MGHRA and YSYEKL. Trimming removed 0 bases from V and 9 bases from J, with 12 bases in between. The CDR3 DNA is TGCGCCAGCAGCCAAGATCGTGAAACCGGGCAGTACTTC. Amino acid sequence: CASSQDRETGQYF.

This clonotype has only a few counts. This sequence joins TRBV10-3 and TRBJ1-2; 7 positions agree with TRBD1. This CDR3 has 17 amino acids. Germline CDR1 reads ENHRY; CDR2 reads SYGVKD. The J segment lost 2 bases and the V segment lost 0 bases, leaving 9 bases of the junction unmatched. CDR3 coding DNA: TGTGCCATCAGTGAGTCGGGACAGTCGTCTCAAAACTATGGCTACACCTTC. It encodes CAISESGQSSQNYGYTF.

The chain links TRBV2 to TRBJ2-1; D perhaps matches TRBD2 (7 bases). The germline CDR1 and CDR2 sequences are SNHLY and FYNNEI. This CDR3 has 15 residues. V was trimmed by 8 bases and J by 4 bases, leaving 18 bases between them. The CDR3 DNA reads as TGTGCCAGCGGGGGCTTGGCGGGGGCGTACAATGAGCAGTTCTTC. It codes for CASGGLAGAYNEQFF.

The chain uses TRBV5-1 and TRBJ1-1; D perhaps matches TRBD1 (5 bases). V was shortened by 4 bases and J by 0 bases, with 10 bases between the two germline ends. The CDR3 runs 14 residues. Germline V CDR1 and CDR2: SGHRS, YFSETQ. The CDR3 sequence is CASSGGRMNTEAFF. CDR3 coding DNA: TGCGCCAGCAGCGGGGGACGGATGAACACTGAAGCTTTCTTT.

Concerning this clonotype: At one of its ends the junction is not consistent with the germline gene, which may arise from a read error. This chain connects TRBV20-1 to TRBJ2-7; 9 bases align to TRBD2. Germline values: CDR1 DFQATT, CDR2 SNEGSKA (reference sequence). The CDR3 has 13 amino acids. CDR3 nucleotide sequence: TGCAGTGGTAATAGCGGGGGCTCCTGCGAGCAGTACTTC. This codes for CSGNSGGSCEQYF.

CDR3 in DNA: TGCAGTGCTCCGGGACAGGCCTTCACAGATACGCAGTATTTT. Translating it yields CSAPGQAFTDTQYF. The chain carries TRBV20-1 and TRBJ2-3, with 8 bases that match TRBD1. The CDR3 is made up of 14 amino acids. V lost 5 bases, J lost 2 bases, and 6 bases stayed unmatched. Germline loops: CDR1 DFQATT, CDR2 SNEGSKA (reference sequence).

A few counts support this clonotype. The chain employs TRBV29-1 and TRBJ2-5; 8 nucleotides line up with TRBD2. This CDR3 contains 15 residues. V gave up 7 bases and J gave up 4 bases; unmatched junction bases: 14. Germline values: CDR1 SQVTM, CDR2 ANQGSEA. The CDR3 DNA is TGCAGCGCAAGAAGGCTCGGGGGGGTTGGAGAGACCCAGTACTTC. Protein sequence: CSARRLGGVGETQYF.

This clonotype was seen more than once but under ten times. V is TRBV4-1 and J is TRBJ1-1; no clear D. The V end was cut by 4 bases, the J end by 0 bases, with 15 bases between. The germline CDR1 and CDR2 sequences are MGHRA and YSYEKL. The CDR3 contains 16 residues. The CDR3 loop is CASSPPPVLMNTEAFF. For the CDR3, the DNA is TGCGCCAGCAGCCCCCCCCCCGTACTGATGAACACTGAAGCTTTCTTT.

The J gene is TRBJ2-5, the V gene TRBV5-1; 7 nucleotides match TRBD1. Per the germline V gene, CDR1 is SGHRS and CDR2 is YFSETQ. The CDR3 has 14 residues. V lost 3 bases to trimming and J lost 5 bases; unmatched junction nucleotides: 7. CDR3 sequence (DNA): TGCGCCAGCAGCTCACAGGGGCCAGGGGAGACCCAGTACTTC. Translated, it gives CASSSQGPGETQYF.

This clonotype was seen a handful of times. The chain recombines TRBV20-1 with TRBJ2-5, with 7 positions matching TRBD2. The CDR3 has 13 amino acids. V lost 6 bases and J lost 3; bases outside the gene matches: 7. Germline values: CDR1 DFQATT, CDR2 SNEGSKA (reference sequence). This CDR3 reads CSAGAGTKETQYF. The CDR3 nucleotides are TGCAGTGCCGGAGCGGGGACCAAAGAGACCCAGTACTTC.

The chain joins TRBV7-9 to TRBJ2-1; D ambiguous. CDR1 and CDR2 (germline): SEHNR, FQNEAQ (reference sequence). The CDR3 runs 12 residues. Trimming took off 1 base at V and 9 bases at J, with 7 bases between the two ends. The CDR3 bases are TGTGCCAGCAGCTTAGTTGAAGTTGAGCAGTTCTTC. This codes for CASSLVEVEQFF. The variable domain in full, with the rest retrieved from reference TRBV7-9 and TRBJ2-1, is DTGVSQNPRHKITKRGQNVTFRCDPISEHNRLYWYRQTLGQGPEFLTYFQNEAQLEKSRLLSDRFSAERPKGSFSTLEIQRTEQGDSAMYLCASSLVEVEQFFGPGTRLTVL.

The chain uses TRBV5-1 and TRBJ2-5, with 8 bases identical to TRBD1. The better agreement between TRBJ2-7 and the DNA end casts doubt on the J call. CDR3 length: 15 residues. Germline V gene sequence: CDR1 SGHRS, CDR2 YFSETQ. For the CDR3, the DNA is TGCGCCAGCAGGACGCTTCGGCAGGGGGCCCACGAGCAGTACTTC. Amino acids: CASRTLRQGAHEQYF.

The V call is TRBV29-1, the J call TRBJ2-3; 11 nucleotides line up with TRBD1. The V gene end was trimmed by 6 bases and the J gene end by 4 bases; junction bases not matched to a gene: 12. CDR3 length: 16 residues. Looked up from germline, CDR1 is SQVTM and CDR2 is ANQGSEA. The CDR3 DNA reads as TGCAGCGTCGTATTCCCGGACAGGGGGCTGTCAGATACGCAGTATTTT. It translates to CSVVFPDRGLSDTQYF.

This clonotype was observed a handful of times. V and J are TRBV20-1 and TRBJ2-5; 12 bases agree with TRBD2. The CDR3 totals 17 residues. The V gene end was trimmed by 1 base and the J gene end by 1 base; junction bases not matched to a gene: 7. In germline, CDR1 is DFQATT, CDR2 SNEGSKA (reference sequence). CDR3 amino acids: CSARASLAGGLQETQYF. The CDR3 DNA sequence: TGCAGTGCTAGAGCGTCACTAGCGGGGGGTCTCCAAGAGACCCAGTACTTC.

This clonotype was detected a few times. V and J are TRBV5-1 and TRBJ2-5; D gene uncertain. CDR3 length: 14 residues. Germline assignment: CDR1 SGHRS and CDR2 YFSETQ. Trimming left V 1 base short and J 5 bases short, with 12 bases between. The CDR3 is CASSLPTGRETQYF. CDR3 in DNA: TGCGCCAGCAGCTTGCCGACCGGCCGGGAGACCCAGTACTTC.

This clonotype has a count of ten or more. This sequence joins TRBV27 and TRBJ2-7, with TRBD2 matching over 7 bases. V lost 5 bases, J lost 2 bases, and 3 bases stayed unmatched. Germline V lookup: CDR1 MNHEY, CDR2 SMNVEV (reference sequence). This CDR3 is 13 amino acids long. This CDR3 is CASSSGTPYEQYF. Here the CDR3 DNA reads TGTGCCAGCAGTAGCGGGACCCCCTACGAGCAGTACTTC.

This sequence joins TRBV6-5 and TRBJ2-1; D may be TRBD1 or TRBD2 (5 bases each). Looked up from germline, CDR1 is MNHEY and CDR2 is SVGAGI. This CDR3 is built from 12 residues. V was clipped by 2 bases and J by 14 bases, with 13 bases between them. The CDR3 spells CASSYPGTQEFF. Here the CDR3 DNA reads TGTGCCAGCAGTTACCCGGGGACCCAGGAGTTCTTC.

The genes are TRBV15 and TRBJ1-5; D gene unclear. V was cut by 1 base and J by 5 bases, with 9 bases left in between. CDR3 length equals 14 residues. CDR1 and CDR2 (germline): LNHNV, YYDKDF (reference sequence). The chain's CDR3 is CATSRVKKDQPQHF. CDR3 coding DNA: TGTGCCACCAGCAGAGTAAAAAAGGATCAGCCCCAGCATTTT.

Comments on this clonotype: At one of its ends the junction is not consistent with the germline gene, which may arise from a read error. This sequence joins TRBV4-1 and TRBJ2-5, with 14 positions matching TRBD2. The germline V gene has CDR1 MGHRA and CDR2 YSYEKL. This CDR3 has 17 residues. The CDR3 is CASSPLGLAGAQGTQYF. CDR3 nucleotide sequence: TGCGCCAGCAGCCCATTGGGACTAGCGGGGGCCCAAGGGACCCAGTACTTC.

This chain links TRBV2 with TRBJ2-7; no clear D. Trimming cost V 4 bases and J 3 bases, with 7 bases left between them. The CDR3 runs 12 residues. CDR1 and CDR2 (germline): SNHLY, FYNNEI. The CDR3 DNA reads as TGTGCCAGCAGTGGGGCTCACTACGAGCAGTACTTC. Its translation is CASSGAHYEQYF.

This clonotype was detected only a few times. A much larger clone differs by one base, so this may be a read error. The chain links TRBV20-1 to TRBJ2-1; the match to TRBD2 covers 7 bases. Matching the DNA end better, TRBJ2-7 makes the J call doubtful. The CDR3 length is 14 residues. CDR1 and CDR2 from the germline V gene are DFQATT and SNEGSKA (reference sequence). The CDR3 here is CSARGGGPYNEQYF. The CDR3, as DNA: TGCAGTGCTAGAGGGGGGGGACCCTACAATGAGCAGTACTTC.